This T cell receptor beta chain was captured by sequencing in a study of identical twins. TCRdb fed the 5' RACE reads into MiXCR, producing one record per CDR3 protein. Of roughly 750,000 distinct CDR3 sequences listed, less than 25% are singletons. Losses at the gene ends were 0 bases for V and 6 bases for J; bases not matched to a gene: 3. Germline V lookup: CDR1 SGHRS, CDR2 YFSETQ. This CDR3 comprises 14 residues. These same records also appear under a second study, on T cells expressing NK-cell markers. That paper adds: From sorted CD3+CD56+NKG2C+, CD3+CD56+NKG2C- and CD3+CD56-NKG2C+ T cells came the TCR beta repertoires.

The V call is TRBV5-1, the J call TRBJ1-1, with 9 bases lining up with TRBD1. The receptor comes from a woman between 18 and 29 years old in good health. The source material was PBMCs. The chain's CDR3 is CASSLGQGVPEAFF. CDR3 in DNA: TGCGCCAGCAGCTTGGGACAGGGGGTACCTGAAGCTTTCTTT.